Following are 29 T cell receptor beta chains from one sample sequenced in a study of beta chain features in type 1 diabetes listed by TCRdb under 2018. The library was generated by the immunoSEQ multiplex PCR assay. The entire amount of isolated RNA was reverse transcribed using the High Capacity cDNA Reverse Transcription Kit, so the sequenced TCRB transcripts were expressed ones. Drawn from immuneACCESS, this table holds only the in-frame rearrangements with V and J called that TCRdb kept. Clones are partly lost; checked studies trace under half to an unresolved V gene and leave the rest unexplained. For this sample there are about 360,000 clones; over 9.5% appear just once. More than 0.015% of the sample comes from the top ten. Specimen: naive CD4+ T cells from blood. Reading the label with the study, this specimen's cell subset or site is: true naive CD4+ T cells. The origin of the receptors is a man between 18 and 35 years old in good health.

Details on this clone: At one of its ends the junction is not consistent with the germline gene, which may arise from a read error. The chain is built from TRBV2 and TRBJ1-2, with 7 positions matching TRBD1. The CDR3 is made up of 13 amino acids. CDR1 SNHLY and CDR2 FYNNEI come from the germline V gene. In DNA, the CDR3 is TGTGCCAGCTGTGAGGGACAGTCCTATGGCTACACCTTC. Its protein is CASCEGQSYGYTF.

This clone has only a few counts. V gene TRBV11-2 combines with J gene TRBJ1-1; no clear D. V lost 0 bases and J lost 4, with 15 bases in between. Germline CDR1 and CDR2: SGHAT and FQNNGV. The CDR3 runs 16 residues. DNA of the CDR3: TGTGCCAGCAGCTTAGAGACTAGTACACGGAGCACTGAAGCTTTCTTT. This gives the protein CASSLETSTRSTEAFF. The full variable domain, rest sourced from reference TRBV11-2 and TRBJ1-1, is EAGVAQSPRYKIIEKRQSVAFWCNPISGHATLYWYQQILGQGPKLLIQFQNNGVVDDSQLPKDRFSAERLKGVDSTLKIQPAKLEDSAVYLCASSLETSTRSTEAFFGQGTRLTVV.

This clone was picked up a small number of times. This chain connects TRBV4-2 to TRBJ2-3; possibly TRBD2 for D (6 bases). The CDR3 totals 14 residues. The V gene lost 0 bases and the J gene lost 2 bases, with 6 bases spanning the gap. Germline values: CDR1 LGHNA, CDR2 YNFKEQ. CDR3 sequence: CASSQEDYTDTQYF. CDR3 DNA sequence: TGTGCCAGCAGCCAAGAGGACTACACAGATACGCAGTATTTT.

This sequence joins TRBV5-6 and TRBJ1-6, with D uncertain. Germline V gene sequence: CDR1 SGHDT, CDR2 YYEEEE. Trimming took off 2 bases at V and 6 bases at J, with 6 bases between the two ends. CDR3 length equals 13 residues. The CDR3 loop is CASSFFLNSPLHF. The CDR3 DNA sequence: TGTGCCAGCAGCTTTTTCCTTAATTCACCCCTCCACTTT.

The table lists this clone with a few counts. The J gene is TRBJ1-1, the V gene TRBV18, with a weak D call TRBD1 (6 bases). CDR1 and CDR2 from the germline V gene are KGHSH and LQKENI. The ends were cut back, 0 bases at V and 11 bases at J, with 13 bases in the middle. CDR3 length: 13 amino acids. The CDR3 sequence is CASSPPSRGDAFF. DNA of the CDR3: TGTGCCAGCTCACCACCGAGCAGGGGTGATGCTTTCTTT.

This clone was seen only a few times. This chain connects TRBV28 to TRBJ1-6; D is unresolved. Trimming pared 2 bases from V and 9 bases from J, leaving 5 bases between. The germline V gene has CDR1 MDHEN and CDR2 SYDVKM. This CDR3 is built from 12 residues. In nucleotides, the CDR3 is TGTGCCAGCAGTTTACTAGCTTCACCCCTCCACTTT. Amino acids: CASSLLASPLHF. The variable domain in full, completed from reference TRBV28 and TRBJ1-6, reads DVKVTQSSRYLVKRTGEKVFLECVQDMDHENMFWYRQDPGLGLRLIYFSYDVKMKEKGDIPEGYSVSREKKERFSLILESASTNQTSMYLCASSLLASPLHFGNGTRLTVT.

The chain uses TRBV7-9 and TRBJ2-3, with 12 bases lining up with TRBD2. Germline V CDR1 and CDR2: SEHNR, FQNEAQ (reference sequence). J lost 5 bases, V lost 8 bases, and 11 bases had no gene match. The CDR3 is made up of 16 amino acids. CDR3 region: CASPSALAGGGDTQYF. The CDR3 DNA follows: TGTGCCAGCCCTTCGGCGCTAGCGGGAGGGGGAGATACGCAGTATTTT.

This clone has only a few counts. The chain couples TRBV7-2 to TRBJ2-3; 10 bases are shared with TRBD1. Germline CDR1 is SGHTA and CDR2 is FQGNSA. V lost 6 bases and J lost 6; bases outside the gene matches: 12. The CDR3 length is 16 residues. The CDR3 DNA reads TGTGCCAGCAGAACCCGGGACAGGGGCCTTCCCGATACGCAGTATTTT. Encoded protein: CASRTRDRGLPDTQYF. Full variable domain (remainder filled in from reference TRBV7-2 and TRBJ2-3): GAGVSQSPSNKVTEKGKDVELRCDPISGHTALYWYRQSLGQGLEFLIYFQGNSAPDKSGLPSDRFSAERTGGSVSTLTIQRTQQEDSAVYLCASRTRDRGLPDTQYFGPGTRLTVL.

This clone showed up just a few times. This chain links TRBV7-2 with TRBJ1-3; D gene ambiguous. The germline gives CDR1 SGHTA, CDR2 FQGNSA. V lost 0 bases to trimming and J lost 0 bases, with 3 bases between them. The CDR3 loop spans 14 amino acids. The CDR3 sequence is CASSLAASGNTIYF. The CDR3 DNA sequence: TGTGCCAGCAGCTTAGCGGCCTCTGGAAACACCATATATTTT.

The CDR3 protein is CAWARTGVSFF. As DNA, the CDR3 is TGTGCCTGGGCTAGGACAGGTGTGTCTTTCTTT. This chain joins TRBV30 and TRBJ1-1; 7 bases map to TRBD1. Germline values: CDR1 GTSNPN, CDR2 SVGIG (reference sequence). The CDR3 extends over 11 amino acids. V trimming: 5 bases; J trimming: 12 bases; junction bases outside the gene matches: 9.

This clone has just a few counts. The V call is TRBV7-2, the J call TRBJ2-7; tentatively, D is TRBD2 (5 bases). CDR3 length equals 15 residues. Trimming took 0 bases from V and 4 from J, leaving 13 bases between them. CDR1 and CDR2 from the germline V gene are SGHTA and FQGNSA. DNA of the CDR3: TGTGCCAGCAGCTTAGCAGGAGGTAACCCTTACGAGCAGTACTTC. Translating gives CASSLAGGNPYEQYF.

The rearrangement uses TRBV6-5 and TRBJ2-5, with 8 bases lining up with TRBD2. Germline lookup yields CDR1 MNHEY and CDR2 SVGAGI. CDR3 length: 15 amino acids. Losses at the gene ends were 2 bases for V and 4 bases for J; bases not matched to a gene: 6. CDR3 residues: CASSYGAGAGETQYF. The CDR3, as DNA: TGTGCCAGCAGTTACGGAGCGGGAGCAGGAGAGACCCAGTACTTC.

This clone was found a few times. J is TRBJ1-1 and V is TRBV2; D is uncertain. The germline CDR1 and CDR2 sequences are SNHLY and FYNNEI. V was trimmed by 4 bases and J by 0 bases, leaving 9 bases between them. This CDR3 contains 14 residues. CDR3 DNA: TGTGCCAGCAGTGTCAACACAATGAACACTGAAGCTTTCTTT. This codes for CASSVNTMNTEAFF.

The chain uses TRBV5-1 and TRBJ2-7; 7 bases align to TRBD1. Trimming cost V 4 bases and J 1 base; bases outside gene matches: 5. CDR1 SGHRS and CDR2 YFSETQ come from the germline V gene. The CDR3 spans 14 residues. CDR3: CASSIGTVSYEQYF. The CDR3 DNA follows: TGCGCCAGCAGCATCGGGACAGTTTCCTACGAGCAGTACTTC.

The J gene is TRBJ1-6, the V gene TRBV30, with D maybe TRBD1 (5 bases). The germline V and J ends were trimmed by 4 bases and 8 bases, with 15 bases remaining between them. This CDR3 has 14 residues. Germline CDR1 reads GTSNPN; CDR2 reads SVGIG (reference sequence). The CDR3 spells CAWNVGQGHSPLHF. In DNA, the CDR3 is TGTGCCTGGAACGTTGGGCAGGGTCATTCACCCCTCCACTTT.

This clone came up a few times. The chain links TRBV30 to TRBJ1-6; D gene unclear. The CDR3 totals 13 residues. Germline V gene sequence: CDR1 GTSNPN, CDR2 SVGIG (reference sequence). V shed 2 bases and J shed 8 bases, with 10 bases lying between them. Written as DNA, the CDR3 is TGTGCCTGGAGTCTTCGAGACTATTCACCCCTCCACTTT. This sequence encodes CAWSLRDYSPLHF.

This clone has just a few counts. The gene calls are TRBV19 and TRBJ2-4; 8 positions agree with TRBD1. This CDR3 region has 14 residues. Germline V gives CDR1 LNHDA, CDR2 SQIVND (reference sequence). V was clipped by 3 bases and J by 3 bases; unmatched bases: 1. CDR3 sequence reads: CASSIGTGKNIQYF. The CDR3 bases are TGTGCCAGTAGTATCGGGACAGGCAAAAACATTCAGTACTTC.

Concerning this clone itself: Other DNA sequences in the same sample also yield this CDR3. The CDR3 reads CASSLVSYGYTF. The CDR3 nucleotides read TGTGCCAGCAGCTTAGTCAGCTATGGCTACACCTTC. This rearrangement joins TRBV7-2 to TRBJ1-2; D gene uncertain. In germline, CDR1 is SGHTA, CDR2 FQGNSA. This CDR3 comprises 12 residues. V lost 1 base and J lost 4, with 4 bases in between.

The V gene is TRBV19, the J gene TRBJ2-1; a possible D gene is TRBD1 (7 bases). This CDR3 region has 15 residues. V was clipped by 3 bases and J by 5 bases, with 14 bases between them. Germline CDR1 is LNHDA and CDR2 is SQIVND (reference sequence). The CDR3 is CASSIPTGRNNEQFF. DNA for the CDR3: TGTGCCAGTAGTATCCCGACAGGGAGGAACAATGAGCAGTTCTTC. Based on the CDR3 plus reference TRBV19 and TRBJ2-1, the full variable domain is DGGITQSPKYLFRKEGQNVTLSCEQNLNHDAMYWYRQDPGQGLRLIYYSQIVNDFQKGDIAEGYSVSREKKESFPLTVTSAQKNPTAFYLCASSIPTGRNNEQFFGPGTRLTVL.

This clone has just a few counts. This chain links TRBV7-6 with TRBJ2-3, with 9 bases identical to TRBD2. The CDR3 runs 20 residues. The germline gives CDR1 SGHVS, CDR2 FNYEAQ. The V gene end was trimmed by 1 base and the J gene end by 3 bases; junction bases not matched to a gene: 17. For the CDR3, the DNA is TGTGCCAGCAGCTTAGGACGGGTAGCGGGAGCCTTGAGGGGGACAGATACGCAGTATTTT. Translation: CASSLGRVAGALRGTDTQYF. Full variable domain (remainder filled in from reference TRBV7-6 and TRBJ2-3): GAGVSQSPRYKVTKRGQDVALRCDPISGHVSLYWYRQALGQGPEFLTYFNYEAQQDKSGLPNDRFSAERPEGSISTLTIQRTEQRDSAMYRCASSLGRVAGALRGTDTQYFGPGTRLTVL.

This clone came up a few times. The rearrangement links TRBV30 to TRBJ2-5; 9 bases agree with TRBD2. Germline V gene sequence: CDR1 GTSNPN, CDR2 SVGIG (reference sequence). V trimming: 0 bases; J trimming: 5 bases; junction bases outside the gene matches: 7. This CDR3 is 15 amino acids long. The CDR3 region is CAWSVGAGGTETQYF. In DNA form, the CDR3 reads TGTGCCTGGAGTGTCGGCGCGGGGGGGACGGAGACCCAGTACTTC.

The rearrangement uses TRBV28 and TRBJ2-3; 7 nucleotides line up with TRBD1. Unmatched junction bases numbered 3, after V lost 2 bases and J lost 4 bases. This CDR3 has 14 residues. The germline V gene has CDR1 MDHEN and CDR2 SYDVKM. The CDR3 DNA is TGTGCCAGCAGTTTAGGGACAGTACCAGATACGCAGTATTTT. Translating gives CASSLGTVPDTQYF.

This clone was counted only a few times. The chain links TRBV5-1 to TRBJ2-1; 8 bases line up with TRBD2. This CDR3 has 17 residues. The V gene's germline CDR1 is SGHRS and CDR2 YFSETQ. The V segment lost 0 bases and the J segment 6 bases; nucleotides outside the gene matches: 11. The CDR3 DNA reads TGCGCCAGCAGCTTGGGGCTAGCGGGCGGCAGTCCCAATGAGCAGTTCTTC. As protein: CASSLGLAGGSPNEQFF.

This clone has only a few counts. This rearrangement joins TRBV9 to TRBJ1-2; possibly TRBD1 for D (6 bases). Germline CDR1 and CDR2: SGDLS and YYNGEE. CDR3 length equals 14 residues. V lost 0 bases and J lost 8, with 14 bases in between. CDR3: CASSVEDSWRGYTF. The CDR3 nucleotides read TGTGCCAGCAGCGTAGAGGACAGCTGGAGAGGCTACACCTTC.

This clone was picked up a small number of times. The chain employs TRBV10-3 and TRBJ2-3; 7 bases align to TRBD1. CDR1 and CDR2 (germline): ENHRY, SYGVKD. V shed 7 bases and J 0 bases; nucleotides not matched to a gene: 10. This CDR3 comprises 16 residues. The CDR3 nucleotides are TGTGCCATCACTCGGGACAGCTGGTCTAGCACAGATACGCAGTATTTT. It specifies CAITRDSWSSTDTQYF.

Only a few counts were recorded for this clone. The rearrangement joins TRBV28 to TRBJ2-3; D gene uncertain. Deletions cut 0 bases from V and 1 base from J, with 14 bases between. The germline CDR1 and CDR2 sequences are MDHEN and SYDVKM. This CDR3 is 17 amino acids long. The CDR3 here is CASSLWPGRRGTDTQYF. The CDR3 DNA follows: TGTGCCAGCAGTTTATGGCCGGGTCGTCGAGGCACAGATACGCAGTATTTT.

The J gene is TRBJ2-3, the V gene TRBV27; 10 bases are a match to TRBD2. V lost 3 bases, J lost 5 bases, and 8 bases stayed unmatched. The CDR3 sequence is 16 residues long. Germline values: CDR1 MNHEY, CDR2 SMNVEV (reference sequence). CDR3 in DNA: TGTGCCAGCAGTTTGGCTAGCGGGAGATGGAAAGATACGCAGTATTTT. Amino acids: CASSLASGRWKDTQYF.

This clone was seen a few times. This chain links TRBV18 with TRBJ2-1; 13 positions match TRBD2. The CDR3 is 16 residues long. The V gene's germline CDR1 is KGHSH and CDR2 LQKENI. Trimming at V came to 6 bases and at J to 8 bases, leaving 10 bases not matched to a gene. The CDR3 region is CASSPTSGRAMDEQFF. As DNA, the CDR3 is TGTGCCAGCTCCCCTACTAGCGGGAGGGCCATGGATGAGCAGTTCTTC. Based on the CDR3 plus reference TRBV18 and TRBJ2-1, the full variable domain is NAGVMQNPRHLVRRRGQEARLRCSPMKGHSHVYWYRQLPEEGLKFMVYLQKENIIDESGMPKERFSAEFPKEGPSILRIQQVVRGDSAAYFCASSPTSGRAMDEQFFGPGTRLTVL.

There are a few counts of this clone. V is TRBV19 and J is TRBJ2-1; no firm D call. The germline V gene encodes CDR1 LNHDA and CDR2 SQIVND (reference sequence). This CDR3 region has 13 residues. Trimming removed 4 bases at V and 16 bases at J, with 20 bases between. The CDR3 bases are TGTGCCAGTAGTACCCCCAGCCTAGTGAGCATCTTCTTC. Protein sequence: CASSTPSLVSIFF.